Here is one TCR beta chain with its context. The data stem from a study of cytomegalovirus exposure and HLA in healthy donors. The CDR3 loop spans 18 amino acids. CDR1 and CDR2 (germline): SGHRS, YFSETQ. Trimming removed 4 bases from V and 4 bases from J; junction bases left unmatched: 16. The primer mix had 60 Vbeta and 13 Jbeta primers. The method was immunoSEQ multiplex PCR; TCRdb's version includes in-frame clones alone and lacks a portion of them. The table has more than 110,000 clones, over 70% seen once; the top ten hold 6.5% to 7%. The rearrangement links TRBV5-1 to TRBJ1-2, with 10 bases lining up with TRBD1. The sequence derives from a man in his forties in good health and CMV-seropositive. Sequenced sample: PBMCs. CDR3 loop: CASSLSTPGGQGSYGYTF. CDR3 coding DNA: TGCGCCAGCAGCCTCTCTACCCCGGGGGGACAGGGGTCCTATGGCTACACCTTC.